Listed below are T cell receptor beta chains from one sample, sequenced in a study of radiotherapy plus CTLA-4 blockade in lung cancer. Assay used: immunoSEQ multiplex PCR; TCRdb lists only in-frame clones, some missing. The table has 23,000 or so clones, around 70% seen once. The source was peripheral blood, collected from a patient treated with radiotherapy plus ipilimumab. These receptors were obtained from a human donor with non-small cell lung cancer who had stable disease on radiotherapy plus ipilimumab. Both conserved end residues are trimmed from each CDR3.

cdr3_aa j_call v_call
ASSKDRNTEAF TRBJ1-1 TRBV11-2
ASSLAGGRGANVLT TRBJ2-6 TRBV5-1
ASTSRAGLNYGYT TRBJ1-2 TRBV5-1
ASSSRDRGADEQF TRBJ2-1 TRBV11-3
ASSERGGEQF TRBJ2-1 TRBV6-1
ASSSRGNQPQH TRBJ1-5 TRBV5-1
ASSLYGTSGRAEEQY TRBJ2-7 TRBV5-1
ASSQGGKGPTKKLF TRBJ1-4 TRBV4-1
ASSIVPGNQPQH TRBJ1-5 TRBV19
ASSATYWAEASETQY TRBJ2-5 TRBV9
ASSDLAGGSYNEQF TRBJ2-1 TRBV10-1
ASSSRTVTYEQY TRBJ2-7 TRBV28
ASSLKRNTIY TRBJ1-3 TRBV5-6
ASRDRGREAF TRBJ1-1 TRBV6-5
ASSLGTGSPNEQF TRBJ2-1 TRBV9
ASSLDPGSSYEQY TRBJ2-7 TRBV5-4
ASSPLTGGNTEAF TRBJ1-1 TRBV27
ASKGTYSANEQY TRBJ2-7 TRBV6-5
ASSVRPGVSGVSAQH TRBJ1-5 TRBV2
ASSESESYEQY TRBJ2-7 TRBV10-1
SARTRTLYNEQF TRBJ2-1 TRBV29-1
AWTIGTTRENIQY TRBJ2-4 TRBV30
ASSLRTSGSRDTQY TRBJ2-3 TRBV7-8
ASSLPGEKTQY TRBJ2-5 TRBV7-7
ASSPRGSSYNEQF TRBJ2-1 TRBV2
ASSPQVAGNTEAF TRBJ1-1 TRBV5-1
ASSLGSRGVSAQH TRBJ1-5 TRBV27
ASTPWTGSSGNTIY TRBJ1-3 TRBV19
ASSQGTAGVETQY TRBJ2-5 TRBV4-3
ASSASDNEQF TRBJ2-1 TRBV9
ASREDRGGSNQPQH TRBJ1-5 TRBV28
ASSDSGGADTQY TRBJ2-3 TRBV7-8
ASSSMGGRYNEQF TRBJ2-1 TRBV11-2
ASREVYRAQIYNEQF TRBJ2-1 TRBV5-1
ASSERGINQPQH TRBJ1-5 TRBV7-9
ASSQEKTGAGGYEQY TRBJ2-7 TRBV4-1
ASSLSTGSGNTIY TRBJ1-3 TRBV27
ASQRDGRNTEAF TRBJ1-1 TRBV19
ASSPRGGEQF TRBJ2-1 TRBV19
ASSPRVGYGYT TRBJ1-2 TRBV7-8
ASSSGLGGYEQY TRBJ2-7 TRBV5-1
AISESGQLPNGYT TRBJ1-2 TRBV10-3
ASSEASWQGASEAF TRBJ1-1 TRBV2
ASSAQMNTEAF TRBJ1-1 TRBV10-1
ASSAGTSGRVEQF TRBJ2-1 TRBV5-4
ASSIAGTGALRLF TRBJ2-2 TRBV7-8
ASSSSQELRTGELF TRBJ2-2 TRBV4-2
ASSYDLFTGELF TRBJ2-2 TRBV6-5
ASSLDVAGANTDTQY TRBJ2-3 TRBV5-1
AWSANIGQEYTEAF TRBJ1-1 TRBV30
ASSFPGGNQPQH TRBJ1-5 TRBV6-5
ASSFVSRADTQY TRBJ2-3 TRBV7-9
ASSLLAGRQPQH TRBJ1-5 TRBV5-8
ASSLFETYEQY TRBJ2-7 TRBV7-2
ASSVRQGSTEAF TRBJ1-1 TRBV11-2
ASSLSGVNEQF TRBJ2-1 TRBV11-3
ASSLGAGGEKLF TRBJ1-4 TRBV7-9
ASSTGGPYTEAF TRBJ1-1 TRBV7-9